The 30 T cell receptor beta chains given below trace back to one sample, sequenced in a study of early T cells in non-severe SARS-CoV-2 infection. TCRdb re-analysed the 5' RACE reads in MiXCR, keeping a single row per CDR3 protein. The sample has some 80,000 distinct CDR3 sequences; roughly 4.7% are singletons. The source material was whole blood, sampled at baseline. These receptors were taken from an adult who was a healthcare worker with PCR-confirmed SARS-CoV-2 infection or an uninfected control (not recorded which).

In this sample, this clonotype turned up many times. The chain uses TRBV7-3 and TRBJ1-1; perhaps TRBD1 as D (5 bases). V was trimmed by 4 bases and J by 4 bases, leaving 16 bases between them. Germline V gives CDR1 SGHTA, CDR2 FQGTGA. This CDR3 spans 15 amino acids. CDR3 bases: TGTGCCAGCAGCTCCGGCTCTCAGGGTGTCACTGAAGCTTTCTTT. Encoded protein: CASSSGSQGVTEAFF.

This clonotype was picked up a small number of times. This chain links TRBV6-5 with TRBJ2-3; D perhaps matches TRBD2 (7 bases). Germline V gene lookup returns CDR1 MNHEY and CDR2 SVGAGI. Trimming took off 4 bases at V and 2 bases at J, with 10 bases between the two ends. This CDR3 has 14 residues. This CDR3 is CASSLGGPTDTQYF. CDR3 in DNA: TGTGCCAGCAGTTTGGGGGGGCCCACAGATACGCAGTATTTT.

Ten or more counts support this clonotype. V usage is TRBV5-1 and J usage is TRBJ2-3, with 8 bases aligning to TRBD2. Germline CDR1 is SGHRS and CDR2 is YFSETQ. The V segment lost 0 bases and the J segment 4 bases; nucleotides outside the gene matches: 7. The CDR3 is 16 residues long. CDR3 nucleotide sequence: TGCGCCAGCAGCTTGGCAGCCGGGACTAGACCAGATACGCAGTATTTT. Translated: CASSLAAGTRPDTQYF. Variable domain in full (rest from reference TRBV5-1 and TRBJ2-3): KAGVTQTPRYLIKTRGQQVTLSCSPISGHRSVSWYQQTPGQGLQFLFEYFSETQRNKGNFPGRFSGRQFSNSRSEMNVSTLELGDSALYLCASSLAAGTRPDTQYFGPGTRLTVL.

There are many counts of this clonotype. This rearrangement joins TRBV5-4 to TRBJ2-1; 10 positions match TRBD1. In germline, CDR1 is SGHNT, CDR2 YYREEE (reference sequence). The CDR3 is 15 residues long. J lost 7 bases, V lost 5 bases, and 9 bases had no gene match. The CDR3 DNA sequence: TGTGCCAGCAGTTCTGACAGGGGGCTTACGAATGAGCAGTTCTTC. Encoded protein: CASSSDRGLTNEQFF. Full variable domain (missing parts from reference TRBV5-4 and TRBJ2-1): ETGVTQSPTHLIKTRGQQVTLRCSSQSGHNTVSWYQQALGQGPQFIFQYYREEENGRGNFPPRFSGLQFPNYSSELNVNALELDDSALYLCASSSDRGLTNEQFFGPGTRLTVL.

Notes on this clonotype: A clone one base away is much larger, so this may be a read error. The V gene is TRBV11-2, the J gene TRBJ2-3; D is ambiguous. This CDR3 spans 15 amino acids. The germline V gene has CDR1 SGHAT and CDR2 FQNNGV. The CDR3 reads CASSLARGSIDTQYF. The CDR3 DNA reads as TGTGCCAGCAGCTTAGCTCGCGGTAGCATAGATACGCAGTATTTT.

This clonotype was detected many times. The CDR3 loop reads CATSDSLADSYNEQFF. The CDR3 DNA sequence: TGTGCCACCAGTGATTCCTTAGCAGACTCCTACAATGAGCAGTTCTTC. The V gene is TRBV24-1, the J gene TRBJ2-1, with D unclear. V lost 2 bases and J lost 0, with 10 bases in between. CDR1 KGHDR and CDR2 SFDVKD come from the germline V gene. This CDR3 comprises 16 residues.

This clonotype was seen ten or more times. The J gene is TRBJ2-1, the V gene TRBV2; tentatively, D is TRBD1 or TRBD2 (5 bases each). CDR1 is SNHLY and CDR2 is FYNNEI in the germline V gene. V shed 3 bases and J shed 0 bases, with 12 bases lying between them. The CDR3 consists of 16 residues. The CDR3 reads CASSEYGASSYNEQFF. The CDR3 DNA follows: TGTGCCAGCAGTGAGTACGGGGCGAGCTCCTACAATGAGCAGTTCTTC.

This clonotype was seen ten or more times. This sequence joins TRBV12-3 or TRBV12-4 and TRBJ2-7, with D tentatively TRBD1 (5 bases). Trimming removed 7 bases at V and 1 base at J, with 20 bases between. The length of the CDR3 is 16 residues. The CDR3 protein is CASTLTPRVSSYEQYF. CDR3 nucleotides: TGTGCCAGCACCCTTACTCCCAGGGTATCGTCCTACGAGCAGTACTTC.

This clonotype was detected ten times or more. This chain links TRBV27 with TRBJ2-7; D unresolved. CDR1 MNHEY and CDR2 SMNVEV come from the germline V gene (reference sequence). V lost 3 bases and J 2 bases, leaving 11 bases between the germline ends. The CDR3 extends over 14 amino acids. CDR3 nucleotides: TGTGCCAGCAGTTTCTTCAACGGAGCCTACGAGCAGTACTTC. Residues: CASSFFNGAYEQYF.

This rearrangement joins TRBV3-1 to TRBJ2-7; no clear D gene. V lost 0 bases and J lost 2, with 11 bases in between. CDR3 length: 15 amino acids. Germline-derived CDR1 and CDR2 are LGHDT and YNNKEL (reference sequence). CDR3 in amino acids: CASSQDLASPYEQYF. The DNA of the CDR3 is TGTGCCAGCAGCCAAGATCTGGCTAGTCCCTACGAGCAGTACTTC.

The count of this clonotype is one. The chain links TRBV5-1 to TRBJ2-1; D could derive from TRBD1 or TRBD2 (5 bases each). The germline V gene encodes CDR1 SGHRS and CDR2 YFSETQ. CDR3 length equals 14 residues. V was clipped by 4 bases and J by 5 bases, with 13 bases between them. CDR3 protein: CASSEGPTDNEQFF. CDR3 nucleotides: TGCGCCAGCAGCGAGGGACCGACTGACAATGAGCAGTTCTTC.

This clonotype was observed many times. This chain joins TRBV5-8 and TRBJ2-3, with TRBD2 matching over 11 bases. The CDR3 is 17 residues long. V lost 0 bases and J lost 2; bases outside the gene matches: 5. CDR1 SGHTS and CDR2 YDEGEE come from the germline V gene. CDR3 amino acids: CASSLGAGLAATDTQYF. CDR3 coding DNA: TGTGCCAGCAGCTTGGGTGCGGGACTAGCGGCCACAGATACGCAGTATTTT.

Many counts were recorded for this clonotype. An end of the junction differs from the germline gene, which may be a read error. This rearrangement joins TRBV14 to TRBJ2-1; TRBD2 might be the D (5 bases). Per germline, CDR1 SGHDN and CDR2 FVKESK. This CDR3 spans 17 amino acids. The chain's CDR3 is CASSQGWEWEQYNKQFF. Written as DNA, the CDR3 is TGTGCCAGCAGCCAAGGGTGGGAGTGGGAACAATACAATAAGCAGTTCTTC.

This clonotype was detected only a few times. CDR3 in amino acids: CASSDSADTQYF. The CDR3, as DNA: TGTGCCAGCAGTGACTCGGCGGATACGCAGTATTTT. The rearrangement joins TRBV6-4 to TRBJ2-3, with unresolved D. Deletions cut 0 bases from V and 6 bases from J, with 4 bases between. There are 12 residues in the CDR3. CDR1 and CDR2 (germline): MRHNA, SNTAGT.

At least ten counts were recorded for this clonotype. The chain joins TRBV11-2 to TRBJ2-1; TRBD2 aligns across 14 bases. V was clipped by 5 bases and J by 6 bases; unmatched bases: 12. The CDR3 contains 18 residues. CDR1 and CDR2 (germline): SGHAT, FQNNGV. The CDR3 loop is CASSQPRGLAGVLNEQFF. CDR3 nucleotides: TGTGCCAGCAGCCAACCCAGGGGACTAGCGGGAGTTCTCAATGAGCAGTTCTTC.

This clonotype was seen repeatedly, ten times or more. This chain links TRBV24-1 with TRBJ2-2, with TRBD1 identical over 10 bases. V lost 4 bases, J lost 7 bases, and 14 bases stayed unmatched. CDR1 KGHDR and CDR2 SFDVKD come from the germline V gene. CDR3 length equals 18 residues. CDR3 in amino acids: CATSDPPKGTGDIGELFF. CDR3 sequence (DNA): TGTGCCACCAGTGACCCCCCTAAAGGGACAGGGGATATCGGGGAGCTGTTTTTT.

This rearrangement joins TRBV11-2 to TRBJ2-2; no clear D gene. In germline, CDR1 is SGHAT, CDR2 FQNNGV. The V end was cut by 4 bases, the J end by 4 bases, with 4 bases between. The CDR3 extends over 12 amino acids. CDR3 sequence (DNA): TGTGCCAGCAGCTCCCCCACCGGGGAGCTGTTTTTT. Translated, it gives CASSSPTGELFF. The whole variable domain, remainder taken from reference TRBV11-2 and TRBJ2-2, is EAGVAQSPRYKIIEKRQSVAFWCNPISGHATLYWYQQILGQGPKLLIQFQNNGVVDDSQLPKDRFSAERLKGVDSTLKIQPAKLEDSAVYLCASSSPTGELFFGEGSRLTVL.

This clonotype was detected many times. The chain has TRBV18 and TRBJ2-6, with D perhaps TRBD1 (7 bases). The ends were cut back, 1 base at V and 0 bases at J, with 19 bases in the middle. CDR3 length: 20 amino acids. Germline loops: CDR1 KGHSH, CDR2 LQKENI. The CDR3 DNA follows: TGTGCCAGCTCACCACGGGTTGCGGGACAGAAATACTCTGGGGCCAACGTCCTGACTTTC. Amino acids: CASSPRVAGQKYSGANVLTF. The complete variable domain, with remaining parts taken from reference TRBV18 and TRBJ2-6, reads NAGVMQNPRHLVRRRGQEARLRCSPMKGHSHVYWYRQLPEEGLKFMVYLQKENIIDESGMPKERFSAEFPKEGPSILRIQQVVRGDSAAYFCASSPRVAGQKYSGANVLTFGAGSRLTVL.

This clonotype was seen more than once but under ten times. This chain joins TRBV5-4 and TRBJ2-3; D is ambiguous. The V end was cut by 3 bases, the J end by 5 bases, with 10 bases between. This CDR3 is 13 amino acids long. From germline, CDR1 is SGHNT and CDR2 YYREEE (reference sequence). For the CDR3, the DNA is TGTGCCAGCAGCTCGATAGCCGGAGATACGCAGTATTTT. It translates to CASSSIAGDTQYF.

This chain uses TRBV12-3 or TRBV12-4 with TRBJ1-1, with 7 bases matching TRBD1. Trimming took 6 bases from V and 7 from J; bases not matched to a gene: 8. The CDR3 is made up of 13 amino acids. CDR3 DNA: TGTGCCAGCAGCCCTACAGGGGCGCTTGAAGCTTTCTTT. Its protein product is CASSPTGALEAFF.

V is TRBV7-9 and J is TRBJ2-1; D is possibly TRBD2 (6 bases). Germline assignment: CDR1 SEHNR and CDR2 FQNEAQ (reference sequence). The CDR3 is made up of 16 amino acids. Trimming stripped 2 bases from V and 9 bases from J, with 20 bases between. CDR3 DNA sequence: TGTGCCAGCAGCTTACGGGGCGGGATTGAGGGGAGTGAGCAGTTCTTC. The encoded protein is CASSLRGGIEGSEQFF.

This clonotype has ten or more counts. The chain couples TRBV6-2 or TRBV6-3 to TRBJ1-6; TRBD1 agrees at 10 bases. The trim removed 7 bases at V and 8 bases at J, leaving 8 bases unmatched. The CDR3 runs 15 residues. CDR1 MNHEY and CDR2 SVGEGT come from the germline V gene. In DNA form, the CDR3 reads TGTGCCAGCATGCCCCGGGACAGGGGTTATTCACCCCTCCACTTT. Protein: CASMPRDRGYSPLHF.

This clonotype was detected a few times. This sequence joins TRBV29-1 and TRBJ1-2; TRBD1 aligns across 7 bases. Germline CDR1 is SQVTM and CDR2 is ANQGSEA. With 7 bases clipped from V and 2 bases from J, the junction kept 7 bases outside the gene matches. This CDR3 has 13 amino acids. Here the CDR3 reads CSEQGPVNYGYTF. For the CDR3, the DNA is TGCAGCGAACAGGGGCCCGTAAACTATGGCTACACCTTC.

In this sample, this clonotype turned up many times. The V and J genes are TRBV5-1 and TRBJ2-1; a possible D gene is TRBD1 (6 bases). The CDR3 covers 13 residues. Germline V lookup: CDR1 SGHRS, CDR2 YFSETQ. The V end lost 6 bases, the J end lost 5 bases, and 12 bases lay between the germline ends. In nucleotides, the CDR3 is TGCGCCAGCAAACTTGACAGGCACAATGAGCAGTTCTTC. Protein sequence: CASKLDRHNEQFF. Complete variable domain (other parts from reference TRBV5-1 and TRBJ2-1): KAGVTQTPRYLIKTRGQQVTLSCSPISGHRSVSWYQQTPGQGLQFLFEYFSETQRNKGNFPGRFSGRQFSNSRSEMNVSTLELGDSALYLCASKLDRHNEQFFGPGTRLTVL.

The V call is TRBV11-2, the J call TRBJ2-7; TRBD2 matches at 10 bases. Germline values: CDR1 SGHAT, CDR2 FQNNGV. This CDR3 has 16 residues. Trimming removed 0 bases from V and 2 bases from J; junction bases left unmatched: 4. The CDR3 here is CASSLDITSGTYEQYF. The CDR3 DNA reads TGTGCCAGCAGCTTAGATATTACTAGCGGGACCTACGAGCAGTACTTC.

J is TRBJ1-2 and V is TRBV11-2; D unclear. The CDR3 covers 13 residues. Germline V lookup: CDR1 SGHAT, CDR2 FQNNGV. The V and J ends lost 1 base and 8 bases respectively, with 11 bases between them. The CDR3 reads CASSLAHVRGYTF. Here the CDR3 DNA reads TGTGCCAGCAGCTTAGCCCACGTACGGGGCTACACCTTC.

This clonotype has only a few counts. The gene calls are TRBV12-3 or TRBV12-4 and TRBJ1-3; the D gene is possibly TRBD1 (5 bases). The ends were cut back, 3 bases at V and 2 bases at J, with 8 bases in the middle. The CDR3 length is 14 residues. The CDR3 loop reads CASSFAGPGNTIYF. In nucleotides, the CDR3 is TGTGCCAGCAGTTTCGCAGGGCCTGGAAACACCATATATTTT.

This clonotype was seen a few times. This chain uses TRBV12-3 or TRBV12-4 with TRBJ1-4; no clear D gene. The V end lost 6 bases, the J end lost 3 bases, and 8 bases lay between the germline ends. The CDR3 loop spans 13 amino acids. CDR3 protein: CASRNSSNEKLFF. The DNA of the CDR3 is TGTGCCAGCAGGAACAGTTCTAATGAAAAACTGTTTTTT.

A few counts support this clonotype. The V and J genes are TRBV12-3 or TRBV12-4 and TRBJ2-1; 15 nucleotides match TRBD2. Trimming cost V 2 bases and J 8 bases; bases outside gene matches: 7. The CDR3 runs 17 residues. The CDR3 reads CASSLRTSGRAGDEQFF. CDR3 DNA sequence: TGTGCCAGCAGTTTAAGGACTAGCGGGAGGGCCGGGGATGAGCAGTTCTTC.

This clonotype was picked up a small number of times. The CDR3: CASSQERSRDQPQHF. The CDR3 nucleotides read TGCGCCAGCAGCCAAGAGAGGTCCAGAGATCAGCCCCAGCATTTT. The chain combines TRBV4-1 with TRBJ1-5, with D unresolved. Germline V gene sequence: CDR1 MGHRA, CDR2 YSYEKL. Trimming removed 0 bases from V and 5 bases from J, with 11 bases in between. The CDR3 has 15 amino acids.